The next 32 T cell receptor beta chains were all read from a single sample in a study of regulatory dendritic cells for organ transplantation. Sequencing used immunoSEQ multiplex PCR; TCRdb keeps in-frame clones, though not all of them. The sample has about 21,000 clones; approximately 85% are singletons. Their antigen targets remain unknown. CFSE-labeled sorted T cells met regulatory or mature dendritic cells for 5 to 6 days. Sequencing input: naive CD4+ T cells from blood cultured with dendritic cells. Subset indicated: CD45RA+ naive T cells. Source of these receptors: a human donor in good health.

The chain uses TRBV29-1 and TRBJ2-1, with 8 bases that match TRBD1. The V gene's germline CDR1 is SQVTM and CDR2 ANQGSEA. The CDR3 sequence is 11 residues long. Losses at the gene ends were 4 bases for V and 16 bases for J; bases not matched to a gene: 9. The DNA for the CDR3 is TGCAGCGTTGGTGACAGGGGTTTTTATTTCTTC. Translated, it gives CSVGDRGFYFF.

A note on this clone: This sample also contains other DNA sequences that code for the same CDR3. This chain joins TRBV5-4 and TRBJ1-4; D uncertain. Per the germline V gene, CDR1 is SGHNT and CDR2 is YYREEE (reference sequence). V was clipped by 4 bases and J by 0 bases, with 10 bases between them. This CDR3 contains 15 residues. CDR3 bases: TGTGCCAGCAGCCTCACAGCTGCAACTAATGAAAAACTGTTTTTT. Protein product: CASSLTAATNEKLFF.

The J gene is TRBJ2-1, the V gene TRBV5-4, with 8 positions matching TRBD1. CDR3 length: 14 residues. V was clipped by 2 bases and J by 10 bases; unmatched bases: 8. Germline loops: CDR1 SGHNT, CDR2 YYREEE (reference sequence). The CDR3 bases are TGTGCCAGCAGCTTCTCTCGGACAGGGAGAGAGCAGTTCTTC. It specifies CASSFSRTGREQFF.

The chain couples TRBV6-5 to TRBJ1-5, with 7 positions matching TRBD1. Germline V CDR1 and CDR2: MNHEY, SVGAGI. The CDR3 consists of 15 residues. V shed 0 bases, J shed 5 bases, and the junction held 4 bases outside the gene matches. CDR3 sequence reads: CASSYSNRGYQPQHF. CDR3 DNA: TGTGCCAGCAGTTACTCGAACAGGGGCTATCAGCCCCAGCATTTT.

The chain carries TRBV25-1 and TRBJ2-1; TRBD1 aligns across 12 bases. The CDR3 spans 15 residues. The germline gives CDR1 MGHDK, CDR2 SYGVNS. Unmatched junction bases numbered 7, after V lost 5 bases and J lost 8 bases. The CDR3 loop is CASSSIGTGGYEQFF. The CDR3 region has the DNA TGTGCCAGCAGTTCAATAGGGACAGGGGGCTATGAGCAGTTCTTC. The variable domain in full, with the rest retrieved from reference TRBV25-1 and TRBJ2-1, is EADIYQTPRYLVIGTGKKITLECSQTMGHDKMYWYQQDPGMELHLIHYSYGVNSTEKGDLSSESTVSRIRTEHFPLTLESARPSHTSQYLCASSSIGTGGYEQFFGPGTRLTVL.

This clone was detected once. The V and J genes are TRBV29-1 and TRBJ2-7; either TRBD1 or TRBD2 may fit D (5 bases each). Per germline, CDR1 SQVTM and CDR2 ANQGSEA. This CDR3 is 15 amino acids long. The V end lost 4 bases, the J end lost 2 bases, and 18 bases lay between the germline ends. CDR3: CSVGGEWGNAYEQYF. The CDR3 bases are TGCAGCGTTGGGGGTGAGTGGGGGAATGCCTACGAGCAGTACTTC.

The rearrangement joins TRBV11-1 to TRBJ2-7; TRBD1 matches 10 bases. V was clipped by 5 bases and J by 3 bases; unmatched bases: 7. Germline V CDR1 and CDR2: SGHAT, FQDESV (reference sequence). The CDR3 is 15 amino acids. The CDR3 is CASSPQTGGYYEQYF. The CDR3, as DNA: TGTGCCAGCAGCCCTCAGACAGGGGGCTACTACGAGCAGTACTTC.

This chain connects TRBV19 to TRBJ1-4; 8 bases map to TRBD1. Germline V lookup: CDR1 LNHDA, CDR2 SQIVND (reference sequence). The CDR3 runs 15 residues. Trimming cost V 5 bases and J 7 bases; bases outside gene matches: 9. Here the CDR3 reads CASSPDRGAREKLFF. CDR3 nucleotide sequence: TGTGCCAGTAGTCCTGACAGGGGCGCCCGTGAAAAACTGTTTTTT.

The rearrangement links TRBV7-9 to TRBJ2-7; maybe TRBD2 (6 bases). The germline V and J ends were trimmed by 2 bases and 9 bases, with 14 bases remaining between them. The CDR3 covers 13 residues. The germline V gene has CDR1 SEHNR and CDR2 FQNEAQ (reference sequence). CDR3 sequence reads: CASSLFGGVGQYF. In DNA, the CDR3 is TGTGCCAGCAGCTTATTCGGAGGGGTGGGGCAGTACTTC. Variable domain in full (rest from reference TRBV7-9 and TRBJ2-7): DTGVSQNPRHKITKRGQNVTFRCDPISEHNRLYWYRQTLGQGPEFLTYFQNEAQLEKSRLLSDRFSAERPKGSFSTLEIQRTEQGDSAMYLCASSLFGGVGQYFGPGTRLTVT.

The CDR3 DNA sequence: TGTGCCAGCTCACCACTATTCGGGCTAGAGACCCAGTACTTC. Its protein is CASSPLFGLETQYF. The V and J genes are TRBV18 and TRBJ2-5, with D hard to call. The CDR3 covers 14 residues. V was pared by 1 base and J by 4 bases, with 10 bases between. Germline V lookup: CDR1 KGHSH, CDR2 LQKENI.

The CDR3 DNA follows: TGTGCCAGCGGCATACAGGGGGCTCGGGCTGAAGCTTTCTTT. Its translation is CASGIQGARAEAFF. V gene TRBV27 combines with J gene TRBJ1-1, with 9 bases matching TRBD1. Germline CDR1 and CDR2: MNHEY and SMNVEV (reference sequence). J was trimmed by 6 bases and V by 8 bases; bases with no gene match: 10. CDR3 length: 14 residues.

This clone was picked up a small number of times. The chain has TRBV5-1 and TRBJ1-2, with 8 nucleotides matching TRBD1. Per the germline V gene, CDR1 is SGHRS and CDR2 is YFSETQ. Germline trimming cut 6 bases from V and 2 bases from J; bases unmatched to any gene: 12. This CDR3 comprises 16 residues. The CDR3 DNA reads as TGCGCCAGCATTTCTCGGACAGGGTTTGCCAACTATGGCTACACCTTC. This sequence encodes CASISRTGFANYGYTF. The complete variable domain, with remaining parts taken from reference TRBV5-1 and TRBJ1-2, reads KAGVTQTPRYLIKTRGQQVTLSCSPISGHRSVSWYQQTPGQGLQFLFEYFSETQRNKGNFPGRFSGRQFSNSRSEMNVSTLELGDSALYLCASISRTGFANYGYTFGSGTRLTVV.

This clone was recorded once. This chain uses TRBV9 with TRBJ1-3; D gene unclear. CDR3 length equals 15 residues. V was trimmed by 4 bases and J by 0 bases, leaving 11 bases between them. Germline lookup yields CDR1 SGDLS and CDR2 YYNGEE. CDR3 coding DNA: TGTGCCAGCAGCTTCCTCGGAAACTCTGGAAACACCATATATTTT. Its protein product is CASSFLGNSGNTIYF. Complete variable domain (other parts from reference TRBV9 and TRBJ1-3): DSGVTQTPKHLITATGQRVTLRCSPRSGDLSVYWYQQSLDQGLQFLIQYYNGEERAKGNILERFSAQQFPDLHSELNLSSLELGDSALYFCASSFLGNSGNTIYFGEGSWLTVV.

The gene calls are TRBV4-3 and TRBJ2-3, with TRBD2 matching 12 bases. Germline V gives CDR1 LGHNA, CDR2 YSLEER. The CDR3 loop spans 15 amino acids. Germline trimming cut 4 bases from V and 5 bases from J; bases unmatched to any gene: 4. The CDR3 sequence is CASSLRTSGIDTQYF. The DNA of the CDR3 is TGCGCCAGCAGCCTACGGACTAGCGGGATAGATACGCAGTATTTT.

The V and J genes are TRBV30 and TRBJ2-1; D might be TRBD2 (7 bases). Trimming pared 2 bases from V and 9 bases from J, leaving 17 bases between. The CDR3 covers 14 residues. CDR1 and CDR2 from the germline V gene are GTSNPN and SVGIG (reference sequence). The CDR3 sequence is CAWSRGGSLGEQFF. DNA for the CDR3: TGTGCCTGGAGTAGGGGGGGGTCTTTGGGTGAGCAGTTCTTC. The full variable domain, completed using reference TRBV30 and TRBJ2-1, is SQTIHQWPATLVQPVGSPLSLECTVEGTSNPNLYWYRQAAGRGLQLLFYSVGIGQISSEVPQNLSASRPQDRQFILSSKKLLLSDSGFYLCAWSRGGSLGEQFFGPGTRLTVL.

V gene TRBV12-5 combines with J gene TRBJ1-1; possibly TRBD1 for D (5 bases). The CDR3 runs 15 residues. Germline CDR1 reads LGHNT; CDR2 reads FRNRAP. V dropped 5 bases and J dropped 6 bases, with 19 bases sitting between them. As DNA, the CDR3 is TGTGCTAGTGGTCCGGGATCCGGACGGGACGCTGAAGCTTTCTTT. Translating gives CASGPGSGRDAEAFF.

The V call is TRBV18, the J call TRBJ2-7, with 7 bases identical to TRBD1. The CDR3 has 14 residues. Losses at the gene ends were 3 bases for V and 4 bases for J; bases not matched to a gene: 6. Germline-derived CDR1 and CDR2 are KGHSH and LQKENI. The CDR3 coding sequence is TGTGCCAGCTCACCCCGGGACAGACTTTACGAGCAGTACTTC. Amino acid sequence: CASSPRDRLYEQYF. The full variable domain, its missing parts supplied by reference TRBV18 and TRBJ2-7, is NAGVMQNPRHLVRRRGQEARLRCSPMKGHSHVYWYRQLPEEGLKFMVYLQKENIIDESGMPKERFSAEFPKEGPSILRIQQVVRGDSAAYFCASSPRDRLYEQYFGPGTRLTVT.

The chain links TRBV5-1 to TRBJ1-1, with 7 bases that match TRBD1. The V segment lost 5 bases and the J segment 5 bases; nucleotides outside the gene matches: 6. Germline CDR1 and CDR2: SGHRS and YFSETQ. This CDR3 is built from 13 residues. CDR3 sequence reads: CASRGARGTEAFF. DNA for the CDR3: TGCGCCAGCAGAGGCGCCAGGGGGACTGAAGCTTTCTTT.

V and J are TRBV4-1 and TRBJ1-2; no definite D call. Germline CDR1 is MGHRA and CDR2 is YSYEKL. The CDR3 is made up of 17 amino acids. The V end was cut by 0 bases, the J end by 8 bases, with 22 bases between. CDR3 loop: CASSQDVSRFRSGGYTF. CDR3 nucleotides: TGCGCCAGCAGCCAAGACGTATCTCGGTTTCGTAGCGGGGGCTACACCTTC.

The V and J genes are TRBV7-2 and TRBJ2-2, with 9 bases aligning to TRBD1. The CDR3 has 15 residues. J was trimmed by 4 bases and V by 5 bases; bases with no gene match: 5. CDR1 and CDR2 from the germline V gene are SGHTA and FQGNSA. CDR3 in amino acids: CASSTPGQGTGELFF. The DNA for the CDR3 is TGTGCCAGCAGCACTCCGGGACAGGGCACCGGGGAGCTGTTTTTT.

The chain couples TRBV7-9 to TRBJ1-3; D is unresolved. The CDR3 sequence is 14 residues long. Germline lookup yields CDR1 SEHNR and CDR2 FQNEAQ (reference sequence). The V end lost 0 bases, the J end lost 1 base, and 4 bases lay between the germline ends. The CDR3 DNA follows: TGTGCCAGCAGCTTAGCTGGATCTGGAAACACCATATATTTT. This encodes CASSLAGSGNTIYF. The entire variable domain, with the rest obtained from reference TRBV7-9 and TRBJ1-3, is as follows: DTGVSQNPRHKITKRGQNVTFRCDPISEHNRLYWYRQTLGQGPEFLTYFQNEAQLEKSRLLSDRFSAERPKGSFSTLEIQRTEQGDSAMYLCASSLAGSGNTIYFGEGSWLTVV.

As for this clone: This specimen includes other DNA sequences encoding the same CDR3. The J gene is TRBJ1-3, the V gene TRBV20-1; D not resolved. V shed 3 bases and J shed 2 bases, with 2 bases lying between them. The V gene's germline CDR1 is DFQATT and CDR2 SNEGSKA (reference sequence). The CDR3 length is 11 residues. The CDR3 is CSASTGNTIYF. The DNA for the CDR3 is TGCAGTGCTAGCACTGGAAACACCATATATTTT.

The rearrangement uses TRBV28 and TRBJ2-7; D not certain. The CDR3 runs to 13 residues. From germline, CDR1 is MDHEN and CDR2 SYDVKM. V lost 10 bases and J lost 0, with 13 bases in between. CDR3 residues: CATFRWSSYEQYF. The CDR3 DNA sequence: TGTGCCACCTTCCGCTGGAGCTCCTACGAGCAGTACTTC.

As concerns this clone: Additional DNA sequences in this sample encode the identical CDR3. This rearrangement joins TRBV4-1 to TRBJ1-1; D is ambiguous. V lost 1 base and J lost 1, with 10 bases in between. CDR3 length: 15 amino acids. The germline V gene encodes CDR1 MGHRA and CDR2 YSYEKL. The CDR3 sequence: CASSQGLQTNTEAFF. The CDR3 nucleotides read TGCGCCAGCAGCCAAGGGTTGCAGACGAACACTGAAGCTTTCTTT.

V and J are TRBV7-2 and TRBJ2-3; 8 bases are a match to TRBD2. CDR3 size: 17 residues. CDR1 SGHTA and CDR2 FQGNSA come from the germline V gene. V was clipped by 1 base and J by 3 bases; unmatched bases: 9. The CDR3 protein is CASSLGISGGWTDTQYF. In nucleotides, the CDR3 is TGTGCCAGCAGCTTAGGGATCTCGGGGGGGTGGACAGATACGCAGTATTTT.

CDR3 coding DNA: TGTGCCAGCAGTTCCGGGACAGGGGTCGGCGAGCAGTACTTC. Amino acid sequence: CASSSGTGVGEQYF. The chain has TRBV6-6 and TRBJ2-7, with 10 bases lining up with TRBD1. CDR1 and CDR2 (germline): MNHNY, SVGAGI (reference sequence). The CDR3 covers 14 residues. V shed 4 bases and J 6 bases; nucleotides not matched to a gene: 6.

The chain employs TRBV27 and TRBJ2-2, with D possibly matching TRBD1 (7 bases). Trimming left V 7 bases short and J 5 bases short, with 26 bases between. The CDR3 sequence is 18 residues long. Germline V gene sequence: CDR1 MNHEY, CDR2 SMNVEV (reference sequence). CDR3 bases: TGTGCCAGCACCCCGACAGGGTTAGGCGGAGGGCGAACCGGGGAGCTGTTTTTT. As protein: CASTPTGLGGGRTGELFF.

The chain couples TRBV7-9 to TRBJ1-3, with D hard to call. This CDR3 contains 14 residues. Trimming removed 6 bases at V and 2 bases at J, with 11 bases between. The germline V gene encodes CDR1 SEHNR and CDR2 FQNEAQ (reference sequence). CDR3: CASRDGIPGNTIYF. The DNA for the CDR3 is TGTGCCAGCAGAGACGGCATTCCTGGAAACACCATATATTTT.

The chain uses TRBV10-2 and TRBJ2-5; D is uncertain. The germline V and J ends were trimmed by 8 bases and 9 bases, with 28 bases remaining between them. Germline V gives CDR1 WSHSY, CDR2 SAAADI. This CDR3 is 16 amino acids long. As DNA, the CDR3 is TGCGCCAGCGCGCCTTCGGCCCCGGGCGAGGTGTGCCCCCAGTACTTC. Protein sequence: CASAPSAPGEVCPQYF.

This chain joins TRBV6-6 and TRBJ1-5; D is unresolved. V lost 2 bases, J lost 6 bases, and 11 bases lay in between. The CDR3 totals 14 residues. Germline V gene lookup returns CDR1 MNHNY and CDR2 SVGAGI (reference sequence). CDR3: CASSYRSGLQPQHF. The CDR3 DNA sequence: TGTGCCAGCAGTTACCGGTCTGGGCTTCAGCCCCAGCATTTT.

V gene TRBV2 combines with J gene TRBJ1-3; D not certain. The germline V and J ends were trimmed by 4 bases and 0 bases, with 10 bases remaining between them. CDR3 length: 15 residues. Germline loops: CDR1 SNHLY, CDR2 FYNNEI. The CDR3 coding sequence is TGTGCCAGCAGTGTGCAAGGTAGCTCTGGAAACACCATATATTTT. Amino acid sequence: CASSVQGSSGNTIYF.

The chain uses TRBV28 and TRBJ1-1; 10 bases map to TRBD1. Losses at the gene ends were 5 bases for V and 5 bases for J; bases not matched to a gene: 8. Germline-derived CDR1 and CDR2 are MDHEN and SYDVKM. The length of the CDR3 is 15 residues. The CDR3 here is CASSTTGQGKTEAFF. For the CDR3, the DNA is TGTGCCAGCAGTACCACGGGACAGGGGAAAACTGAAGCTTTCTTT.